Sequencing of this T cell receptor (beta chain) was carried out in a study of cytomegalovirus exposure and HLA in healthy donors. General study findings and limits: In vitro confirmation showed a few CMV-associated chains to be CMV antigen specific. Most likely, a cluster of highly shared sequence variants arose as a sequencing artifact. The authors later found HLA-associated TCR beta chains more clonally expanded than equally common others.

Both 60 Vbeta primers and 13 Jbeta primers went into the PCR. The method was immunoSEQ multiplex PCR; TCRdb's version includes in-frame clones alone and lacks a portion of them. The sample lists about 130,000 clones; approximately 80% were seen once. This clone was recorded a few times. Antigen specificity is unknown. Per germline, CDR1 MDHEN and CDR2 SYDVKM. The CDR3 covers 16 residues. V was pared by 6 bases and J by 1 base, with 6 bases of the junction left unmatched. This chain uses TRBV28 with TRBJ1-5, with TRBD1 matching over 10 bases. Sequenced input: PBMCs. The clonotype was recovered from a man under 40 in good health and CMV-seropositive. The CDR3 DNA follows: TGTGCCAGCAGGGGGACAGGGGCGGTAAGCAATCAGCCCCAGCATTTT. Its translation is CASRGTGAVSNQPQHF.